The TCR beta chain described here comes from a study of blood T cell repertoires in COVID-19. Study-level information: Samples representing acute and convalescent COVID-19 were sourced from the United States, Italy and Spain. Sample material is recorded as cDNA or gDNA derived from T cells, B-cell-depleted T cells, or PBMCs.

Germline V lookup: CDR1 SGHRS, CDR2 YFSETQ. V dropped 1 base and J dropped 5; count of bases not matched to a gene: 2. The CDR3 spans 14 residues. This clone came up a few times. Produced via immunoSEQ multiplex PCR; TCRdb's table is partial and in-frame only. The table shows roughly 190,000 clones, with around 85% occurring only once. The sample comprised peripheral blood. The genes are TRBV5-1 and TRBJ1-2; 10 nucleotides match TRBD1. This TCR derives from a woman between 50 and 59 years old with acute or convalescent COVID-19. The CDR3 is CASSLWGQGYGYTF. CDR3 DNA sequence: TGCGCCAGCAGCTTGTGGGGACAGGGGTATGGCTACACCTTC.